This is a list of T cell receptor beta chains from one sample in a study of OX40 agonist ivuxolimab in advanced cancers. Only in-frame clones appear in the TCRdb table, and some are missing; sequencing was by immunoSEQ multiplex PCR. This table has about 70,000 clones, around 86% appearing once. The input for sequencing was CD4+ or CD8+ T cells sorted from blood, taken in a trial of the OX40 agonist ivuxolimab. The receptors shown here come from an adult with an advanced solid tumor such as melanoma, head and neck, liver or kidney cancer. CDR3s include the opening cysteine and the closing phenylalanine or tryptophan. A D gene is named only where the DNA matches it firmly. Clone size is stated in some rows and not others, as once, few, many or a class when expanded.

d_call j_call v_call clone_size cdr3_aa cdr3_nt
NA TRBJ1-5 TRBV9 NA CASSVHDSNQPQHF TGTGCCAGCAGCGTCCACGATAGCAATCAGCCCCAGCATTTT
NA TRBJ1-5 TRBV28 NA CASGRTVGNQPQHF TGTGCCAGCGGGAGGACGGTGGGCAATCAGCCCCAGCATTTT
TRBD2 TRBJ2-1 TRBV2 NA CASRRTSPYNEQFF TGTGCCAGCAGGCGGACTAGTCCCTACAATGAGCAGTTCTTC
TRBD2 TRBJ2-3 TRBV4-1 NA CASSRTGTSGGGTDTQYF TGCGCCAGCAGCCGCACGGGAACTAGCGGGGGGGGCACAGATACGCAGTATTTT
TRBD1 TRBJ1-2 TRBV18 NA CASSVSGQGNYGYTF TGTGCCAGCTCAGTCTCGGGACAGGGGAACTATGGCTACACCTTC
NA TRBJ1-1 TRBV7-2 NA CASSFAGNTEAFF TGTGCCAGCAGTTTCGCGGGGAACACTGAAGCTTTCTTT
TRBD2 TRBJ2-3 TRBV7-3 NA CASSTGLAADTQYF TGTGCCAGCAGCACCGGACTAGCCGCAGATACGCAGTATTTT
TRBD1 TRBJ2-1 TRBV10-3 NA CAIRAGTGDYNEQFF TGTGCCATCAGGGCCGGGACAGGGGATTACAATGAGCAGTTCTTC
NA TRBJ1-2 TRBV5-6 NA CASSAVSRTFNYGYTF TGTGCCAGCAGCGCAGTTTCCCGGACCTTTAACTATGGCTACACCTTC
TRBD2 TRBJ2-1 TRBV9 NA CASSVAGRGGGNEQFF TGTGCCAGCAGCGTAGCCGGGAGGGGCGGGGGAAATGAGCAGTTCTTC
NA TRBJ1-1 TRBV2 NA CASSLSGTEAFF TGTGCCAGCAGTTTAAGTGGGACTGAAGCTTTCTTT
NA TRBJ2-7 TRBV18 NA CASSPRSGTSLSYEQYF TGTGCCAGCTCACCACGGTCCGGGACAAGCCTCTCCTACGAGCAGTACTTC
NA TRBJ1-5 TRBV6-1 NA CASFGGGQPQHF TGTGCCAGCTTCGGCGGGGGTCAGCCCCAGCATTTT
NA TRBJ1-2 TRBV5-8 NA CASSQLEAGVTYYGYTF TGTGCCAGCAGCCAACTCGAGGCAGGGGTTACGTACTATGGCTACACCTTC
NA TRBJ1-2 TRBV27 NA CASSLSGRIPYDYTF TGTGCCAGCAGTTTATCAGGCAGGATTCCCTATGACTACACCTTC
TRBD2 TRBJ2-7 TRBV5-1 NA CASSLVPGLLNGEQYF TGCGCCAGCAGCTTGGTACCGGGACTACTTAATGGGGAGCAGTACTTC
NA TRBJ1-5 TRBV9 NA CASSGTGYQPQHF TGTGCCAGCAGCGGGACGGGTTATCAGCCCCAGCATTTT
TRBD2 TRBJ2-3 TRBV19 NA CASSRRTSGSTDTQYF TGTGCCAGTAGCCGGCGGACTAGCGGTAGCACAGATACGCAGTATTTT
NA TRBJ1-1 TRBV5-1 NA CASSLDSGGRTEAFF TGCGCCAGCAGCTTGGATTCGGGGGGTCGCACTGAAGCTTTCTTT
NA TRBJ2-3 TRBV9 NA CASSVVARADTQYF TGTGCCAGCAGCGTAGTAGCTAGGGCCGATACGCAGTATTTT
NA TRBJ2-5 TRBV6-9 NA CASSYSTETQYF TGTGCCAGCAGTTACTCGACGGAGACCCAGTACTTC
TRBD2 TRBJ2-3 TRBV28 NA CASSPTAGGSPYF TGTGCCAGCAGTCCTACCGCGGGGGGCAGCCCTTATTTT
TRBD1 TRBJ2-7 TRBV7-8 NA CASSLGVGTGNEQYF TGTGCCAGCAGCTTAGGGGTCGGGACAGGGAACGAGCAGTACTTC
NA TRBJ2-7 TRBV6-1 NA CASRATANYEQYF TGTGCCAGCAGGGCGACTGCCAACTACGAGCAGTACTTC
NA TRBJ1-4 TRBV5-1 NA CASSLLDPRLTNEKLFF TGCGCCAGCAGCTTGCTGGACCCGAGACTAACTAATGAAAAACTGTTTTTT
TRBD2 TRBJ2-5 TRBV28 NA CASSGSGGAVETQYF TGTGCCAGCAGTGGTAGCGGGGGGGCCGTAGAGACCCAGTACTTC
NA TRBJ2-2 TRBV27 once CASSLNSRNTGELFF TGTGCCAGCAGTTTAAATTCCAGGAACACCGGGGAGCTGTTTTTT
TRBD1 TRBJ2-1 TRBV27 NA CASSKLDRADEQFF TGTGCCAGCAGTAAACTGGACAGGGCCGATGAGCAGTTCTTC
NA TRBJ2-3 TRBV5-1 few CASSLGSVTTDTQYF TGCGCCAGCAGCTTGGGGTCTGTAACCACAGATACGCAGTATTTT
TRBD2 TRBJ2-1 TRBV7-3 once CASSLGLGEYNEQFF TGTGCCAGCAGCTTAGGACTAGGGGAATACAATGAGCAGTTCTTC